This is a list of T cell receptor beta chains from one sample in a study of vaccination and CD4 T cells after COVID-19. The antigens these receptors bind are not known. In TCRdb, the PCR reads were re-called with MiXCR into one record per CDR3 protein. The table records more than 4,000 distinct CDR3 sequences, 20% to 25% of them present only once. Sequencing was carried out using CD4+ T cells from blood, cultured in vitro. The receptor source for this set is a human donor who had recovered from COVID-19. Each CDR3 is given with its conserved first and last residue. Each record gives: D gene, J gene, V gene, clone size, CDR3 DNA, CDR3 protein. A D gene is named only where the DNA matches it firmly. Clone size appears in some rows only: once, few, many, or a class for an expanded clone.

D: TRBD1
J: TRBJ1-1
V: TRBV5-1
size: .
DNA: TGCGCCAGCAGCTTGGGGGACAGGGCCGCCGCTCTTGGGGCTTTCTTT
CDR3: CASSLGDRAAALGAFF

D: .
J: TRBJ2-1
V: TRBV6-1
size: few
DNA: TGTGCCAGCAGTCGTTTCTTAAGCTCCTACAATGAGCAGTTCTTC
CDR3: CASSRFLSSYNEQFF

D: .
J: TRBJ1-1
V: TRBV20-1
size: medium-sized
DNA: TGCAGTGCTCTACAGGGCGTGAACACTGAAGCTTTCTTT
CDR3: CSALQGVNTEAFF

D: TRBD1
J: TRBJ1-5
V: TRBV12-3/TRBV12-4
size: .
DNA: TGTGCCAGCAGTACGACAGGGAGTAGCAATCAGCCCCAGCATTTT
CDR3: CASSTTGSSNQPQHF

D: .
J: TRBJ1-1
V: TRBV20-1
size: .
DNA: TGCAGTGCTAGCCCAGGTGATAAGAGGGGCCAAACTGAAGCTTTCTTT
CDR3: CSASPGDKRGQTEAFF

D: TRBD1
J: TRBJ1-2
V: TRBV5-4
size: .
DNA: TGTGCCAGCAGCACAGTGGTGGGCGACAGGGACTATGGCTACACCTTC
CDR3: CASSTVVGDRDYGYTF

D: .
J: TRBJ2-7
V: TRBV5-4
size: few
DNA: TGTGCCAGCAGCTGGCGGGGTGGAGGGGAGCAGTACTTC
CDR3: CASSWRGGGEQYF

D: .
J: TRBJ2-5
V: TRBV12-3/TRBV12-4
size: few
DNA: TGTGCCAGCAGACGCGGGCAGACCCAGTACTTC
CDR3: CASRRGQTQYF

D: .
J: TRBJ1-2
V: TRBV19
size: few
DNA: TGTGCCAGTAGTATGAGGGCCGACGGAAACTATGGCTACACCTTC
CDR3: CASSMRADGNYGYTF

D: TRBD1
J: TRBJ1-2
V: TRBV6-2/TRBV6-3
size: once
DNA: TGTGCCAGCAGACTTACAGGGGGCTATGGCTGCACCTTC
CDR3: CASRLTGGYGCTF

D: .
J: TRBJ2-7
V: TRBV5-1
size: .
DNA: TGCGCCAGCAGCTTCCCTCCCTCCTACGAGCAGTACTTC
CDR3: CASSFPPSYEQYF

D: TRBD1
J: TRBJ2-5
V: TRBV6-5
size: few
DNA: TGTGCCAGCAGTTCTTTTGTACAACTGGACAGGGGCGCGACCCAGTACTTC
CDR3: CASSSFVQLDRGATQYF

D: .
J: TRBJ1-2
V: TRBV9
size: .
DNA: TGTGCCAGCAGCGTAGCTCCGAGCCCCGGGCCCTATGGCTACACCTTC
CDR3: CASSVAPSPGPYGYTF

D: TRBD1
J: TRBJ2-7
V: TRBV20-1
size: .
DNA: TGCAGTGCATTCCGGGACAGGGGCTCACACGAGCAGTACTTC
CDR3: CSAFRDRGSHEQYF

D: .
J: TRBJ2-5
V: TRBV15
size: medium-sized
DNA: TGTGCCACCAGCAGAGATGGCCCGGGGGCGGAGACCCAGTACTTC
CDR3: CATSRDGPGAETQYF

D: .
J: TRBJ1-1
V: TRBV6-1
size: few
DNA: TGTGCCAGCACCTACCTCGGGGACACTGAAGCTTTCTTT
CDR3: CASTYLGDTEAFF

D: TRBD2
J: TRBJ2-1
V: TRBV20-1
size: few
DNA: TGCAGTGCTAGTTGGGCTAGCGGATACAATGAGCAGTTCTTC
CDR3: CSASWASGYNEQFF

D: TRBD1
J: TRBJ1-4
V: TRBV30
size: few
DNA: TGTGCCTGGAGTGCTGACAGGGTAGACGTCGAAAAACTGTTTTTT
CDR3: CAWSADRVDVEKLFF

D: .
J: TRBJ1-6
V: TRBV5-1
size: .
DNA: TGCGCCAGCCGCACTGGGGGGAATTCACCCCTCCACTTT
CDR3: CASRTGGNSPLHF

D: TRBD2
J: TRBJ2-7
V: TRBV4-2
size: medium-sized
DNA: TGTGCCAGCAGCCGGTCTAGCGGGGGGGACTACGAGCAGTACTTC
CDR3: CASSRSSGGDYEQYF

D: TRBD2
J: TRBJ2-1
V: TRBV20-1
size: .
DNA: TGCAGTGCTAGAGATTGGGCTAGCGGGGGCATGAGTGAGCAGTTCTTC
CDR3: CSARDWASGGMSEQFF